A selection of T cell receptor beta chains follows, all from one sample in a study of T cell responses to AZD1222 COVID-19 vaccine. Data came from immunoSEQ multiplex PCR; TCRdb stores just in-frame clones and leaves some out. The data contain about 98,000 clones, 80% to 85% of them singletons. Sequenced here: peripheral blood, sampled on day 0 of AZD1222 vaccination. Receptor source: an adult in good health. Both conserved end residues are part of each CDR3. The D gene is left open where the match is weak. Clone sizes are given selectively: once, few, many, or a class where the clone is expanded.

j_gene,d_gene,abundance,v_gene,CDR3aa,CDR3nt
TRBJ1-5,.,.,TRBV4-1,CASSPGQGIQPQHF,TGCGCCAGCAGCCCCGGGCAGGGGATTCAGCCCCAGCATTTT
TRBJ1-2,TRBD1,.,TRBV18,CASSVDRESYGYTF,TGTGCCAGCTCAGTGGACAGGGAGTCGTATGGCTACACCTTC
TRBJ2-5,.,.,TRBV7-3,CASSLDGEETQYF,TGTGCCAGCAGCTTAGACGGTGAAGAGACCCAGTACTTC
TRBJ1-1,.,.,TRBV10-3,CAISESRGLVMNTEAFF,TGTGCCATCAGTGAGTCTCGGGGGCTGGTCATGAACACTGAAGCTTTCTTT
TRBJ2-2,.,few,TRBV19,CASSIVLAGELFF,TGTGCCAGTAGTATAGTTCTCGCCGGGGAGCTGTTTTTT
TRBJ2-1,.,.,TRBV21-1,CASSKDGPGRERYNEQFF,TGTGCCAGCAGCAAGGATGGGCCCGGGAGAGAAAGGTACAATGAGCAGTTCTTC
TRBJ2-7,.,.,TRBV15,CATSRLGGTYEQYF,TGTGCCACCAGCAGGCTAGGGGGTACCTACGAGCAGTACTTC
TRBJ1-2,TRBD1,.,TRBV28,CASRATDRGHGYTF,TGTGCCAGCAGAGCAACGGACAGGGGGCATGGCTACACCTTC
TRBJ2-2,.,.,TRBV10-3,CAISDKRTTGELFF,TGTGCCATCAGTGATAAGCGTACTACCGGGGAGCTGTTTTTT
TRBJ1-2,TRBD1,.,TRBV28,CASRPGTDQRGYTF,TGTGCCAGCAGACCCGGGACAGACCAACGGGGCTACACCTTC
TRBJ1-6,.,few,TRBV19,CASGVYNSPLHF,TGTGCCAGTGGAGTTTATAATTCACCCCTCCACTTT
TRBJ1-6,TRBD1,.,TRBV19,CASSTPGQGKSSYNSPLHF,TGTGCCAGTAGTACTCCGGGACAGGGGAAGAGCTCCTATAATTCACCCCTCCACTTT
TRBJ1-1,.,.,TRBV6-5,CASGLKGGSTEAFF,TGTGCCAGCGGGTTGAAGGGGGGGAGCACTGAAGCTTTCTTT
TRBJ2-1,TRBD2,few,TRBV4-3,CASSQDSGGRGEQFF,TGCGCCAGCAGCCAAGATAGCGGGGGAAGGGGTGAGCAGTTCTTC
TRBJ1-3,.,.,TRBV28,CASRSTGRGNTIYF,TGTGCCAGCAGATCCACAGGGAGAGGAAACACCATATATTTT
TRBJ2-5,TRBD1,.,TRBV6-1,CASSDAGTGGLETQYF,TGTGCCAGCAGTGACGCCGGGACAGGGGGCCTAGAGACCCAGTACTTC
TRBJ2-2,.,few,TRBV7-9,CASHTGELFF,TGTGCCAGCCATACCGGGGAGCTGTTTTTT
TRBJ1-2,TRBD1,.,TRBV28,CASGQGSYGYTF,TGTGCCAGCGGACAGGGTTCCTACGGCTACACCTTC
TRBJ1-2,.,.,TRBV5-6,CASSYPPGTPRGYGYTF,TGTGCCAGCAGCTACCCCCCAGGCACTCCCAGGGGATATGGCTACACCTTC
TRBJ1-4,TRBD1,.,TRBV14,CASSQGTGATNEKLFF,TGTGCCAGCAGCCAAGGGACAGGGGCAACTAATGAAAAACTGTTTTTT
TRBJ1-1,.,.,TRBV6-2/TRBV6-3,CASSYAWVGLMNTEAFF,TGTGCCAGCAGTTACGCCTGGGTAGGGTTGATGAACACTGAAGCTTTCTTT
TRBJ1-1,.,.,TRBV20-1,CSSLGRTEAFF,TGCAGTTCCTTGGGAAGAACTGAAGCTTTCTTT
TRBJ1-1,TRBD1,.,TRBV7-9,CASSPVPDRGRNTEAFF,TGTGCCAGCAGTCCCGTTCCGGACAGGGGGCGAAACACTGAAGCTTTCTTT
TRBJ2-3,.,.,TRBV3-1/TRBV3-2,CASSQVTGRSRYF,TGTGCCAGCAGCCAAGTTACCGGGCGGTCCCGGTATTTT
TRBJ2-3,TRBD2,.,TRBV28,CASRPLHRTSGSSGTQYF,TGTGCCAGCAGACCCCTTCACCGGACTAGCGGGAGTTCAGGCACGCAGTATTTT
TRBJ1-1,TRBD1,few,TRBV10-3,CAIRTGRNTEAFF,TGTGCCATACGGACAGGGAGGAACACTGAAGCTTTCTTT
TRBJ1-1,.,.,TRBV5-1,CASSLGRKNTEAFF,TGCGCCAGCAGCTTGGGTCGGAAGAACACTGAAGCTTTCTTT
TRBJ1-2,.,few,TRBV11-3,CASSLGGQGGDGYTF,TGTGCCAGCAGCTTAGGGGGGCAGGGCGGCGATGGCTACACCTTC
TRBJ1-6,.,.,TRBV4-3,CASSQGLGLGFHF,TGCGCCAGCAGCCAAGGGTTGGGGTTGGGATTCCACTTT
TRBJ1-5,.,once,TRBV28,CASSLPESSNQPQHF,TGTGCCAGCAGTTTACCGGAGAGCAGCAATCAGCCCCAGCATTTT
TRBJ1-2,TRBD1,few,TRBV28,CASSLAGTGVGGYTF,TGTGCCAGCAGTTTAGCCGGGACAGGGGTCGGGGGCTACACCTTC
TRBJ2-3,TRBD2,few,TRBV6-2/TRBV6-3,CASSYDAGGPEGTDTQYF,TGTGCCAGCAGTTACGACGCGGGAGGGCCCGAGGGCACAGATACGCAGTATTTT
TRBJ1-5,.,few,TRBV18,CASSPPGSGRQPQHF,TGTGCCAGCTCACCACCGGGGTCGGGACGCCAGCCCCAGCATTTT
TRBJ1-4,.,.,TRBV27,CASGPGTREKLFF,TGTGCCAGCGGACCGGGAACCCGCGAAAAACTGTTTTTT
TRBJ1-1,.,.,TRBV6-6,CASSFGLGTEAFF,TGTGCCAGCAGTTTCGGACTGGGCACTGAAGCTTTCTTT
TRBJ1-2,.,once,TRBV7-9,CASSLSLPRSGYTF,TGTGCCAGCAGCTTAAGTCTCCCTAGGAGTGGCTACACCTTC
TRBJ1-2,.,.,TRBV6-5,CASSTGYYGYTF,TGTGCCAGCAGCACGGGCTACTATGGCTACACCTTC
TRBJ1-1,.,.,TRBV19,CASRRTDMNTEAFF,TGTGCCAGTAGGAGGACAGATATGAACACTGAAGCTTTCTTT
TRBJ2-2,TRBD2,few,TRBV5-5,CASSFAGLAGTGELFF,TGTGCCAGCAGCTTTGCTGGACTAGCGGGGACCGGGGAGCTGTTTTTT
TRBJ1-4,.,once,TRBV6-2/TRBV6-3,CASSYSTGGKLFF,TGTGCCAGCAGTTACTCGACAGGAGGAAAACTGTTTTTT
TRBJ2-5,.,few,TRBV28,CASRQTGGETQYF,TGTGCCAGCAGGCAGACAGGCGGGGAGACCCAGTACTTC
TRBJ2-7,.,few,TRBV28,CASSSPQGRSYEQYF,TGTGCCAGCAGTTCCCCCCAGGGACGCTCCTACGAGCAGTACTTC
TRBJ2-7,.,.,TRBV7-2,CASSQNGYEQYF,TGTGCCAGCAGCCAGAACGGGTACGAGCAGTACTTC
TRBJ1-2,TRBD1,.,TRBV6-5,CASRGQGGNYGYTF,TGTGCCAGCAGGGGACAGGGAGGCAACTATGGCTACACCTTC
TRBJ2-1,TRBD1,.,TRBV18,CASSSKTTTQGVNEQFF,TGTGCCAGCTCCTCGAAAACCACCACCCAGGGGGTCAATGAGCAGTTCTTC
TRBJ1-3,.,once,TRBV5-5,CASSLWGDPGNTIYF,TGTGCCAGCAGCTTGTGGGGAGACCCCGGAAACACCATATATTTT
TRBJ2-7,.,.,TRBV28,CASSLRGAYEQYF,TGTGCCAGCAGTTTAAGAGGGGCCTACGAGCAGTACTTC
TRBJ2-5,TRBD1,.,TRBV19,CASKLTGVVETQYF,TGTGCCAGTAAACTAACAGGGGTGGTCGAGACCCAGTACTTC
TRBJ2-5,.,once,TRBV11-3,CASSLFLGAGGGETQYF,TGTGCCAGCAGCTTATTCCTGGGGGCGGGCGGCGGAGAGACCCAGTACTTC
TRBJ2-2,.,few,TRBV24-1,CATTQGGAGELFF,TGTGCCACTACACAGGGAGGAGCCGGGGAGCTGTTTTTT
TRBJ2-6,TRBD1,.,TRBV19,CASSIGWTGRLSGANVLTF,TGTGCCAGTAGTATAGGTTGGACAGGTCGACTCTCTGGGGCCAACGTCCTGACTTTC